This TCR beta chain was sequenced during a study of cytomegalovirus exposure and HLA in healthy donors. In the case of this clone: Antigen specificity is unknown.

Whole-study findings and limits: A later analysis found first-cohort TCR clusters tended to co-occur in the 90 to 150 validation repertoires. CMV antigen specificity of three CMV-associated chains was confirmed in vitro.

V lost 5 bases and J lost 4; bases outside the gene matches: 7. This CDR3 has 14 residues. Per the germline V gene, CDR1 is SGHTA and CDR2 is FQGTGA. Data came from immunoSEQ multiplex PCR; TCRdb stores just in-frame clones and leaves some out. The top ten hold 0.6% to 0.85% of the sample, which has roughly 150,000 clones, approximately 90% seen once. The sequence came from a man aged 18 to 29 in good health and CMV-seronegative. The V and J genes are TRBV7-3 and TRBJ1-1, with 7 positions matching TRBD1. The sequenced sample consisted of PBMCs. CDR3 bases: TGTGCCAGCAGCCGACAGGGTCTCGGCACTGAAGCTTTCTTT. Translation: CASSRQGLGTEAFF.